These 21 T cell receptor beta chains were all obtained from the same sample, sequenced in a study of Ad26.COV2.S vaccination and SARS-CoV-2 variants. Treatment denoted: 15 to 20 received Ad26.COV2.S at low or high dose, single or two shots; about 5 received placebo; per-sample allocation not given. Day 63 after the first vaccine or placebo injection was the time point for sampling. Only in-frame clones appear in the TCRdb table, and some are missing; sequencing was by immunoSEQ multiplex PCR. The sample has hundreds of thousands of clones, around 89% seen once. Material: peripheral blood, obtained in a trial of Ad26.COV2.S vaccine versus placebo. These TCRs come from a person between 18 and 65 years old who received the Ad26.COV2.S COVID-19 vaccine or a placebo.

Here the CDR3 reads CASSRTGQGGYTF. In DNA, the CDR3 is TGTGCCAGCAGCCGGACAGGGCAGGGTGGCTACACCTTC. V usage is TRBV5-4 and J usage is TRBJ1-2; 8 positions agree with TRBD1. Germline-derived CDR1 and CDR2 are SGHNT and YYREEE (reference sequence). After removal of 4 bases from V and 7 bases from J, the junction contained 6 bases not matched to a gene. The CDR3 runs to 13 residues.

The chain employs TRBV7-9 and TRBJ1-2; D may be TRBD1 (5 bases). The germline V gene encodes CDR1 SEHNR and CDR2 FQNEAQ (reference sequence). The germline V and J ends were trimmed by 6 bases and 0 bases, with 11 bases remaining between them. This CDR3 has 14 residues. The CDR3 sequence is CASSSRQTNYGYTF. The CDR3 nucleotides read TGTGCCAGCAGTTCTAGACAGACTAACTATGGCTACACCTTC. The full variable domain, rest sourced from reference TRBV7-9 and TRBJ1-2, is DTGVSQNPRHKITKRGQNVTFRCDPISEHNRLYWYRQTLGQGPEFLTYFQNEAQLEKSRLLSDRFSAERPKGSFSTLEIQRTEQGDSAMYLCASSSRQTNYGYTFGSGTRLTVV.

The chain links TRBV28 to TRBJ1-5; D may be TRBD1 (5 bases). This CDR3 spans 15 amino acids. Germline V CDR1 and CDR2: MDHEN, SYDVKM. Trimming removed 8 bases from V and 6 bases from J, with 20 bases in between. The CDR3 here is CASRHLRGGSQPQHF. For the CDR3, the DNA is TGTGCCAGCCGACACCTCCGGGGGGGTTCTCAGCCCCAGCATTTT.

The CDR3 sequence: CASSRDGLVPIYNEQFF. Written as DNA, the CDR3 is TGTGCCAGTAGCCGTGACGGACTAGTCCCTATCTACAATGAGCAGTTCTTC. J is TRBJ2-1 and V is TRBV19; 7 bases align to TRBD2. V was pared by 6 bases and J by 3 bases, with 14 bases of the junction left unmatched. CDR1 is LNHDA, CDR2 SQIVND, per germline (reference sequence). The CDR3 consists of 17 residues. Full variable domain (outside the CDR3, taken from reference TRBV19 and TRBJ2-1): DGGITQSPKYLFRKEGQNVTLSCEQNLNHDAMYWYRQDPGQGLRLIYYSQIVNDFQKGDIAEGYSVSREKKESFPLTVTSAQKNPTAFYLCASSRDGLVPIYNEQFFGPGTRLTVL.

The J gene is TRBJ1-3, the V gene TRBV4-3; D is possibly TRBD1 (5 bases). The CDR3 covers 18 residues. Germline CDR1 is LGHNA and CDR2 is YSLEER. Trimming removed 2 bases at V and 0 bases at J, with 17 bases between. In DNA, the CDR3 is TGCGCCAGCAGCCAACTCTCTTCGCTGGGGGGCTCTGGAAACACCATATATTTT. Translation: CASSQLSSLGGSGNTIYF.

The chain uses TRBV5-1 and TRBJ1-4; 9 bases match TRBD1. Germline CDR1 SGHRS, CDR2 YFSETQ. The CDR3 has 15 residues. V was pared by 4 bases and J by 8 bases, with 9 bases of the junction left unmatched. This CDR3 reads CASSVGQGREEKLFF. CDR3 sequence (DNA): TGCGCCAGCAGCGTCGGACAGGGGAGGGAGGAAAAACTGTTTTTT.

As DNA, the CDR3 is TGTGCCAGCAGCTTATTGGCGTGGGCGGGGGAGCAGTACTTC. This translates into CASSLLAWAGEQYF. The chain joins TRBV7-8 to TRBJ2-7; D possibly corresponds to TRBD2 (6 bases). V shed 2 bases and J shed 7 bases, with 15 bases lying between them. CDR1 is SGHVS, CDR2 FQNEAQ, per germline. The CDR3 spans 14 residues.

V gene TRBV28 combines with J gene TRBJ1-6; 12 nucleotides agree with TRBD1. CDR1 is MDHEN, CDR2 SYDVKM, per germline. Losses at the gene ends were 7 bases for V and 0 bases for J; bases not matched to a gene: 1. The CDR3 contains 16 residues. This chain's CDR3 is CASTGQGASYNSPLHF. DNA for the CDR3: TGTGCCAGCACGGGACAGGGGGCCTCCTATAATTCACCCCTCCACTTT.

The chain couples TRBV7-9 to TRBJ1-2, with D perhaps matching TRBD1 (5 bases). Trimming stripped 3 bases from V and 0 bases from J, with 17 bases between. The CDR3 runs 17 residues. Germline CDR1 is SEHNR and CDR2 is FQNEAQ (reference sequence). For the CDR3, the DNA is TGTGCCAGCAGCTTCGCAAAGGGACGGGGAGCTAACTATGGCTACACCTTC. Its protein product is CASSFAKGRGANYGYTF.

This clone was counted once. V usage is TRBV9 and J usage is TRBJ2-7; TRBD1 matches at 7 bases. V was pared by 4 bases and J by 4 bases, with 11 bases of the junction left unmatched. The CDR3 contains 15 residues. Germline V gene lookup returns CDR1 SGDLS and CDR2 YYNGEE. Here the CDR3 DNA reads TGTGCCAGCAGCCCCTCGGACAGGCCTGGGTACGAGCAGTACTTC. Its protein product is CASSPSDRPGYEQYF.

V usage is TRBV6-4 and J usage is TRBJ2-1; 8 nucleotides align to TRBD2. The CDR3 sequence is 16 residues long. V shed 0 bases, J shed 4 bases, and the junction held 5 bases outside the gene matches. The V gene's germline CDR1 is MRHNA and CDR2 SNTAGT. This chain's CDR3 is CASSDSPGGEYNEQFF. The CDR3 bases are TGTGCCAGCAGTGACTCACCGGGAGGGGAATACAATGAGCAGTTCTTC.

V is TRBV3-1 (or the pseudogene TRBV3-2) and J is TRBJ1-2; 9 positions agree with TRBD1. The CDR3 runs 17 residues. CDR1 LGHDT and CDR2 YNNKEL come from the germline V gene (reference sequence). V lost 2 bases to trimming and J lost 6 bases; unmatched junction nucleotides: 13. Written as DNA, the CDR3 is TGTGCCAGCAGCCAACAGTTGGGACAGGGACATGGTGATGGCTACACCTTC. Its translation is CASSQQLGQGHGDGYTF.

This clone was recorded once. The chain links TRBV12-3 or TRBV12-4 to TRBJ2-1; D uncertain. V lost 6 bases to trimming and J lost 9 bases, with 15 bases between them. The CDR3 is made up of 13 amino acids. This chain's CDR3 is CASSPPLHAEQFF. The CDR3 bases are TGTGCCAGCAGCCCTCCACTTCACGCTGAGCAGTTCTTC.

This chain uses TRBV27 with TRBJ2-1; 12 nucleotides match TRBD2. V gave up 7 bases and J gave up 5 bases; unmatched junction bases: 9. Germline CDR1 is MNHEY and CDR2 is SMNVEV (reference sequence). The CDR3 covers 16 residues. DNA for the CDR3: TGTGCCAGCACCAAACTGACTAGCGGGAGACACAATGAGCAGTTCTTC. Protein product: CASTKLTSGRHNEQFF.

The gene calls are TRBV10-3 and TRBJ1-3; possible D gene TRBD1, 5 bases. CDR1 ENHRY and CDR2 SYGVKD come from the germline V gene. The CDR3 is 14 residues long. Trimming pared 5 bases from V and 8 bases from J, leaving 16 bases between. The CDR3 protein is CAISSWGVGDTIYF. The CDR3 DNA reads as TGTGCCATCAGTTCTTGGGGCGTCGGAGACACCATATATTTT.

The chain has TRBV7-2 and TRBJ2-5; D gene uncertain. V lost 1 base and J lost 2, with 8 bases in between. In germline, CDR1 is SGHTA, CDR2 FQGNSA. The CDR3 runs 14 residues. The CDR3, as DNA: TGTGCCAGCAGCTTAGGTAGCAGACAAGAGACCCAGTACTTC. It specifies CASSLGSRQETQYF.

V is TRBV6-5 and J is TRBJ2-7; D remains ambiguous. V was trimmed by 4 bases and J by 2 bases, leaving 9 bases between them. The CDR3 is made up of 13 amino acids. Per the germline V gene, CDR1 is MNHEY and CDR2 is SVGAGI. Here the CDR3 reads CASSSLGAYEQYF. The CDR3 DNA is TGTGCCAGCAGTTCGCTGGGTGCCTACGAGCAGTACTTC.

This chain links TRBV3-1 (or the pseudogene TRBV3-2) with TRBJ2-1; D is possibly TRBD2 (7 bases). The germline gives CDR1 LGHDT, CDR2 YNNKEL (reference sequence). The V end lost 0 bases, the J end lost 7 bases, and 19 bases lay between the germline ends. The CDR3 is 17 residues long. The CDR3, as DNA: TGTGCCAGCAGCCAAGATCTCGGGGGGCAAGGAGGGAATGAGCAGTTCTTC. Translated: CASSQDLGGQGGNEQFF.

The chain combines TRBV5-1 with TRBJ1-1; a weak D match, TRBD1 (6 bases). CDR1 SGHRS and CDR2 YFSETQ come from the germline V gene. V was trimmed by 4 bases and J by 8 bases, leaving 24 bases between them. This CDR3 is built from 16 residues. The chain's CDR3 is CASSPGGLGHGMEAFF. CDR3 DNA: TGCGCCAGCAGCCCGGGAGGGTTGGGACACGGAATGGAAGCTTTCTTT.

The chain is built from TRBV7-9 and TRBJ2-7; 7 nucleotides align to TRBD1. Trimming cost V 4 bases and J 2 bases; bases outside gene matches: 5. This CDR3 region has 14 residues. Germline values: CDR1 SEHNR, CDR2 FQNEAQ (reference sequence). The CDR3 region is CASSSGQPPYEQYF. CDR3 nucleotides: TGTGCCAGCAGCTCGGGACAGCCACCCTACGAGCAGTACTTC.

This clone has just a few counts. The chain links TRBV18 to TRBJ2-1; the match to TRBD2 covers 10 bases. Germline values: CDR1 KGHSH, CDR2 LQKENI. With 2 bases clipped from V and 4 bases from J, the junction kept 5 bases outside the gene matches. This CDR3 has 16 amino acids. In DNA, the CDR3 is TGTGCCAGCTCACCAAGACTAGCGGGCCGGTACAATGAGCAGTTCTTC. Translated, it gives CASSPRLAGRYNEQFF.